This passage covers 17 T cell receptor beta chains from one sample sequenced in a study of T cell repertoires in ileal Crohn's disease. The table came from immunoSEQ multiplex PCR; TCRdb's copy has only in-frame clones and leaves some out. The sample carries 12,000 to 15,000 clones, 75% to 85% recorded once. Sample: ileal tissue. The source is an adult with Crohn's disease.

The chain carries TRBV2 and TRBJ1-2; 7 nucleotides match TRBD1. The CDR3 spans 14 residues. J lost 3 bases, V lost 7 bases, and 8 bases had no gene match. Germline lookup yields CDR1 SNHLY and CDR2 FYNNEI. This chain's CDR3 is CASILNRGDYGYTF. The CDR3 DNA reads as TGTGCCAGCATTTTGAACAGGGGCGACTATGGCTACACCTTC.

The chain carries TRBV9 and TRBJ2-5; D is perhaps TRBD2 (6 bases). The germline V gene encodes CDR1 SGDLS and CDR2 YYNGEE. The CDR3 has 12 residues. The CDR3 is CFGRMGQETQYF. The CDR3 DNA sequence: TGTTTCGGGAGAATGGGGCAAGAGACCCAGTACTTC.

V usage is TRBV5-1 and J usage is TRBJ2-1; 8 nucleotides line up with TRBD2. CDR1 is SGHRS and CDR2 is YFSETQ in the germline V gene. V shed 0 bases, J shed 15 bases, and the junction held 5 bases outside the gene matches. This CDR3 has 12 amino acids. In nucleotides, the CDR3 is TGCGCCAGCAGCTTGGCCCGGGGGGGCCTGTTCTTC. Protein sequence: CASSLARGGLFF.

This chain links TRBV9 with TRBJ1-2; D perhaps matches TRBD1 (5 bases). The CDR3 sequence is 15 residues long. Trimming stripped 3 bases from V and 5 bases from J, with 17 bases between. Germline lookup yields CDR1 SGDLS and CDR2 YYNGEE. The DNA for the CDR3 is TGTGCCAGCAGCGCTGGGACTGTCTATGAGTATGGCTACACCTTC. It yields the protein CASSAGTVYEYGYTF.

This clone was detected once. The chain uses TRBV9 and TRBJ1-4; the D gene is possibly TRBD1 (6 bases). The CDR3 is 15 residues long. V dropped 8 bases and J dropped 0 bases, with 14 bases sitting between them. Looked up from germline, CDR1 is SGDLS and CDR2 is YYNGEE. CDR3 in amino acids: CARWGQETTNEKLFF. As DNA, the CDR3 is TGTGCCAGATGGGGGCAGGAGACAACTAATGAAAAACTGTTTTTT.

The count of this clone is one. The chain employs TRBV6-1 and TRBJ1-4, with TRBD1 identical over 9 bases. Germline CDR1 MNHNS, CDR2 SASEGT. Germline trimming cut 10 bases from V and 8 bases from J; bases unmatched to any gene: 11. The CDR3 covers 14 residues. CDR3 region: CATYPGTGTEKLFF. The CDR3 DNA reads TGTGCCACCTACCCCGGGACAGGGACGGAAAAACTGTTTTTT.

This clone was seen once. The J gene is TRBJ2-7, the V gene TRBV5-4; tentatively, D is TRBD2 (6 bases). This CDR3 comprises 20 residues. The germline V and J ends were trimmed by 0 bases and 5 bases, with 30 bases remaining between them. CDR1 is SGHNT, CDR2 YYREEE, per germline (reference sequence). CDR3 bases: TGTGCCAGCAGCTTGGCTCGCGGGATACCGATTTCTGGTTTCCTACACGAGCAGTACTTC. Its protein product is CASSLARGIPISGFLHEQYF.

This clone was seen a handful of times. The V call is TRBV18, the J call TRBJ1-3, with 7 bases fitting TRBD1. In germline, CDR1 is KGHSH, CDR2 LQKENI. V trimming: 1 base; J trimming: 7 bases; junction bases outside the gene matches: 7. This CDR3 has 15 amino acids. CDR3 protein: CASSPREGARNTIYF. CDR3 nucleotides: TGTGCCAGCTCACCACGTGAGGGGGCGCGTAACACCATATATTTT.

This chain links TRBV7-2 with TRBJ2-5; the match to TRBD2 covers 13 bases. Germline CDR1 reads SGHTA; CDR2 reads FQGNSA. CDR3 length: 16 amino acids. V gave up 5 bases and J gave up 7 bases; unmatched junction bases: 10. The CDR3 coding sequence is TGTGCCAGCAGCGCCCAAACTAGCGGGGGGGCCGCGACCCAGTACTTC. It codes for CASSAQTSGGAATQYF.

This chain joins TRBV5-1 and TRBJ1-5; the D gene is possibly TRBD1 (6 bases). The V end lost 2 bases, the J end lost 4 bases, and 10 bases lay between the germline ends. CDR1 and CDR2 from the germline V gene are SGHRS and YFSETQ. CDR3 length equals 14 residues. DNA of the CDR3: TGCGCCAGCAGCTTAAGAGGGGGAAATCAGCCCCAGCATTTT. It is translated as CASSLRGGNQPQHF.

V and J are TRBV5-1 and TRBJ1-5; D is possibly TRBD1 (6 bases). The CDR3 is made up of 15 amino acids. V was clipped by 7 bases and J by 3 bases, with 17 bases between them. Germline values: CDR1 SGHRS, CDR2 YFSETQ. Written as DNA, the CDR3 is TGCGCCAGCGACCCGGGACAAGGGTACAATCAGCCCCAGCATTTT. Residues: CASDPGQGYNQPQHF.

V usage is TRBV12-5 and J usage is TRBJ1-2; a weak D match, TRBD1 (6 bases). The germline V gene has CDR1 LGHNT and CDR2 FRNRAP. V was clipped by 6 bases and J by 7 bases, with 15 bases between them. The CDR3 has 13 amino acids. The CDR3 DNA sequence: TGTGCTAGTGGCCCTACAGGGCTAGGTGGCTACACCTTC. It encodes CASGPTGLGGYTF.

In regard to this clone: A read error may produce the germline difference seen at one junction end. The V gene is TRBV7-7, the J gene TRBJ2-1; 11 bases agree with TRBD2. Germline V lookup: CDR1 SSHAT, CDR2 FNYEAQ (reference sequence). This CDR3 is 15 amino acids long. CDR3: CASSLAGGPSYEQFF. The CDR3 bases are TGTGCTAGCAGCTTAGCGGGGGGGCCCTCGTATGAGCAGTTCTTC.

The V call is TRBV7-3, the J call TRBJ2-7; TRBD1 agrees at 7 bases. Germline V CDR1 and CDR2: SGHTA, FQGTGA. The CDR3 has 14 residues. Losses at the gene ends were 4 bases for V and 3 bases for J; bases not matched to a gene: 6. The CDR3 region has the DNA TGTGCCAGCAGCTCCCCCGGGACAGACTACGAGCAGTACTTC. This codes for CASSSPGTDYEQYF.

This chain links TRBV30 with TRBJ2-5; D gene ambiguous. Germline lookup yields CDR1 GTSNPN and CDR2 SVGIG (reference sequence). Trimming left V 0 bases short and J 4 bases short, with 12 bases between. The CDR3 runs 14 residues. The CDR3 DNA reads TGTGCCTGGAGTGTTCGGTCGTTTGGAGAGACCCAGTACTTC. Amino acids: CAWSVRSFGETQYF. Combining the CDR3 with reference TRBV30 and TRBJ2-5 gives the whole variable domain SQTIHQWPATLVQPVGSPLSLECTVEGTSNPNLYWYRQAAGRGLQLLFYSVGIGQISSEVPQNLSASRPQDRQFILSSKKLLLSDSGFYLCAWSVRSFGETQYFGPGTRLLVL.

The chain recombines TRBV11-2 with TRBJ1-1, with D possibly matching TRBD1 (5 bases). With 3 bases removed from V and 5 bases from J, the gap between germline ends came to 10 bases. Germline V gene data show CDR1 as SGHAT and CDR2 as FQNNGV. The CDR3 totals 13 residues. CDR3 protein: CASSFHGGTEAFF. The CDR3 bases are TGTGCCAGCAGCTTCCACGGGGGGACTGAAGCTTTCTTT.

V is TRBV6-1 and J is TRBJ2-3; D possibly corresponds to TRBD1 (5 bases). The V end lost 1 base, the J end lost 3 bases, and 11 bases lay between the germline ends. The germline V gene encodes CDR1 MNHNS and CDR2 SASEGT. This CDR3 region has 15 residues. CDR3 sequence (DNA): TGTGCCAGCAGTGAAGTGCAGGGCCCAACAGATACGCAGTATTTT. Amino acids: CASSEVQGPTDTQYF.